This TCR beta chain was profiled in a study of cytomegalovirus exposure and HLA in healthy donors. As for this clone: Its antigen is still unknown.

Study-wide findings and caveats: A later analysis, which compared TCR beta chains of equal frequency, found the HLA-associated ones more clonally expanded. A prior analysis recorded that most TCR beta V segments were productive about 87% or about 30% of the time. A later analysis found common viral pathogens apparently linked to several of the most significant clusters.

With 60 Vbeta and 13 Jbeta primers, the PCR was carried out. Sequencing was performed with immunoSEQ multiplex PCR; in TCRdb, only in-frame clones are kept and a portion is missing. The sample yields roughly 110,000 clones, 73% seen once. The CDR3 is made up of 15 amino acids. CDR1 SNHLY and CDR2 FYNNEI come from the germline V gene. V trimming: 3 bases; J trimming: 4 bases; junction bases outside the gene matches: 4. The sequence was obtained from a man between 25 and 39 years old in good health and CMV-seronegative. The J gene is TRBJ2-7, the V gene TRBV2; 12 bases align to TRBD1. Sequencing used PBMCs. In DNA form, the CDR3 reads TGTGCCAGCAGTGATTGGGACAGGGGGCAATACGAGCAGTACTTC. As protein: CASSDWDRGQYEQYF.